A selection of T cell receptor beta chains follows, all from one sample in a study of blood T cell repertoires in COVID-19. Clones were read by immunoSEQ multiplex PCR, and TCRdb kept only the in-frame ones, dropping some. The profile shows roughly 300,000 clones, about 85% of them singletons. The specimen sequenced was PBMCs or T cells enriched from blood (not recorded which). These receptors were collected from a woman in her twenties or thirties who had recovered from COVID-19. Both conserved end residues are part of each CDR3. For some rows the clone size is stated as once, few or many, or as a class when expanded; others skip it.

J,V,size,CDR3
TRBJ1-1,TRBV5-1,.,CASSLWTVDEAFF
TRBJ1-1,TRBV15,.,CATSNEGGKNTEAFF
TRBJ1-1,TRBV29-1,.,CSVEVGGRGTEAFF
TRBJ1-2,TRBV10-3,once,CAISSPGQGASYGYTF
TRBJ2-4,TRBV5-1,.,CASSWSPGSAKNIQYF
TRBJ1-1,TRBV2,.,CASSEPWGADTEAFF
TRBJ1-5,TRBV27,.,CASSSGTDYSNQPQHF
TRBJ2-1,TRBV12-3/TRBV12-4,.,CASSDGQLKQFF
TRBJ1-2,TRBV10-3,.,CAISPLQGPSYTF
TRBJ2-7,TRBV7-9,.,CASSFRDRNEQYF
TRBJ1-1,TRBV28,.,CASSYRGRSETEAFF
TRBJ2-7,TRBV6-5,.,CASIHSPTGMVLEQYF
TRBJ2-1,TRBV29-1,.,CSVERPDRGFDEQFF
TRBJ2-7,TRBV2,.,CASRLAGPSYEQYF
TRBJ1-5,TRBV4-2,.,CASSQEGQGGQPQHF
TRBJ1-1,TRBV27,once,CASSSDRVGTEAFF
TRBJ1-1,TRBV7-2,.,CASSLARGAEAFF
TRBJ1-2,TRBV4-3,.,CASSRTTGTYGYTF
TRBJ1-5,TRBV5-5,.,CASSLSDRPTGQPQHF
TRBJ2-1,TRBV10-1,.,CASSESWGLEQFF
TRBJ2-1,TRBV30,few,CAWSFGGGASRSYNEQFF
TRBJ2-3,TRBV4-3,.,CASSQIYPPSGGPSDTQYF
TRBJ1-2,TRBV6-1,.,CASSELRTGLYGYTF
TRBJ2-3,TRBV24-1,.,CATSDKGLAGTDTQYF
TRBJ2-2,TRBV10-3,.,CAISESIGQPGELFF
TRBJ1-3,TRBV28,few,CASSSPGTGFFGNTIYF
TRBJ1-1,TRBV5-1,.,CASSDGQAHSEAFF
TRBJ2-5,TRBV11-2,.,CASSLGASGGLQETQYF
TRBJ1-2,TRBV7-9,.,CASSHDRDGYTF
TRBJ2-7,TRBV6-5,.,CASSLRDREYF
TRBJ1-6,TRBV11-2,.,CASSFAGSNSPLHF